This entry lists 5 T cell receptor beta chains sequenced from one sample in a study of shared clonotypes between healthy human individuals. Sequenced by immunoSEQ multiplex PCR; TCRdb stores in-frame clones only, minus some. The repertoire has 2.3 million or so clones, about 92% of them found once; the top ten carry approximately 0.4%. The sequencing sample was made of naive CD4+ T cells from PBMCs. Subset: CD45RA+ positively selected. Source of these receptors: a man younger than 35 in good health. Some clones in this sample may be carry-over from other donors' samples.

V is TRBV2 and J is TRBJ2-2; D gene uncertain. V dropped 2 bases and J dropped 0 bases, with 10 bases sitting between them. CDR1 is SNHLY, CDR2 FYNNEI, per germline. CDR3 length equals 16 residues. CDR3: CASSERQIANTGELFF. DNA of the CDR3: TGTGCCAGCAGTGAACGGCAGATTGCGAACACCGGGGAGCTGTTTTTT. The whole variable domain, filled in from reference TRBV2 and TRBJ2-2, reads EPEVTQTPSHQVTQMGQEVILRCVPISNHLYFYWYRQILGQKVEFLVSFYNNEISEKSEIFDDQFSVERPDGSNFTLKIRSTKLEDSAMYFCASSERQIANTGELFFGEGSRLTVL.

This clone has a single count. V gene TRBV11-2 combines with J gene TRBJ1-2, with 9 bases aligning to TRBD1. This CDR3 comprises 15 residues. Germline trimming cut 3 bases from V and 7 bases from J; bases unmatched to any gene: 9. Per the germline V gene, CDR1 is SGHAT and CDR2 is FQNNGV. The CDR3 loop is CASSFDTGGVGGYTF. DNA for the CDR3: TGTGCCAGCAGCTTCGACACAGGGGGCGTCGGTGGCTACACCTTC.

This clone was observed a few times. This chain uses TRBV18 with TRBJ1-2; D unclear. This CDR3 region has 15 residues. The V end was cut by 3 bases, the J end by 5 bases, with 16 bases between. Germline CDR1 reads KGHSH; CDR2 reads LQKENI. Here the CDR3 DNA reads TGTGCCAGCTCACCTATCATGGTTGAGGGTTATGGCTACACCTTC. It encodes CASSPIMVEGYGYTF. Variable domain in full (rest from reference TRBV18 and TRBJ1-2): NAGVMQNPRHLVRRRGQEARLRCSPMKGHSHVYWYRQLPEEGLKFMVYLQKENIIDESGMPKERFSAEFPKEGPSILRIQQVVRGDSAAYFCASSPIMVEGYGYTFGSGTRLTVV.

The genes are TRBV5-1 and TRBJ2-3, with 8 nucleotides matching TRBD1. CDR1 is SGHRS and CDR2 is YFSETQ in the germline V gene. V lost 9 bases to trimming and J lost 0 bases; unmatched junction nucleotides: 9. The CDR3 consists of 15 residues. CDR3 residues: CATGTGPFSTDTQYF. CDR3 DNA: TGCGCCACAGGGACAGGCCCTTTTAGCACAGATACGCAGTATTTT.

This chain uses TRBV9 with TRBJ2-7; TRBD2 is a possible D gene (5 bases). V gave up 3 bases and J gave up 2 bases, with 24 bases separating them. The CDR3 covers 18 residues. Germline CDR1 is SGDLS and CDR2 is YYNGEE. The CDR3 DNA is TGTGCCAGCAGCGCCGCCGGTCTAGCAGAGGGATTGACCTACGAGCAGTACTTC. Its translation is CASSAAGLAEGLTYEQYF. Full variable domain (rest looked up from reference TRBV9 and TRBJ2-7): DSGVTQTPKHLITATGQRVTLRCSPRSGDLSVYWYQQSLDQGLQFLIQYYNGEERAKGNILERFSAQQFPDLHSELNLSSLELGDSALYFCASSAAGLAEGLTYEQYFGPGTRLTVT.